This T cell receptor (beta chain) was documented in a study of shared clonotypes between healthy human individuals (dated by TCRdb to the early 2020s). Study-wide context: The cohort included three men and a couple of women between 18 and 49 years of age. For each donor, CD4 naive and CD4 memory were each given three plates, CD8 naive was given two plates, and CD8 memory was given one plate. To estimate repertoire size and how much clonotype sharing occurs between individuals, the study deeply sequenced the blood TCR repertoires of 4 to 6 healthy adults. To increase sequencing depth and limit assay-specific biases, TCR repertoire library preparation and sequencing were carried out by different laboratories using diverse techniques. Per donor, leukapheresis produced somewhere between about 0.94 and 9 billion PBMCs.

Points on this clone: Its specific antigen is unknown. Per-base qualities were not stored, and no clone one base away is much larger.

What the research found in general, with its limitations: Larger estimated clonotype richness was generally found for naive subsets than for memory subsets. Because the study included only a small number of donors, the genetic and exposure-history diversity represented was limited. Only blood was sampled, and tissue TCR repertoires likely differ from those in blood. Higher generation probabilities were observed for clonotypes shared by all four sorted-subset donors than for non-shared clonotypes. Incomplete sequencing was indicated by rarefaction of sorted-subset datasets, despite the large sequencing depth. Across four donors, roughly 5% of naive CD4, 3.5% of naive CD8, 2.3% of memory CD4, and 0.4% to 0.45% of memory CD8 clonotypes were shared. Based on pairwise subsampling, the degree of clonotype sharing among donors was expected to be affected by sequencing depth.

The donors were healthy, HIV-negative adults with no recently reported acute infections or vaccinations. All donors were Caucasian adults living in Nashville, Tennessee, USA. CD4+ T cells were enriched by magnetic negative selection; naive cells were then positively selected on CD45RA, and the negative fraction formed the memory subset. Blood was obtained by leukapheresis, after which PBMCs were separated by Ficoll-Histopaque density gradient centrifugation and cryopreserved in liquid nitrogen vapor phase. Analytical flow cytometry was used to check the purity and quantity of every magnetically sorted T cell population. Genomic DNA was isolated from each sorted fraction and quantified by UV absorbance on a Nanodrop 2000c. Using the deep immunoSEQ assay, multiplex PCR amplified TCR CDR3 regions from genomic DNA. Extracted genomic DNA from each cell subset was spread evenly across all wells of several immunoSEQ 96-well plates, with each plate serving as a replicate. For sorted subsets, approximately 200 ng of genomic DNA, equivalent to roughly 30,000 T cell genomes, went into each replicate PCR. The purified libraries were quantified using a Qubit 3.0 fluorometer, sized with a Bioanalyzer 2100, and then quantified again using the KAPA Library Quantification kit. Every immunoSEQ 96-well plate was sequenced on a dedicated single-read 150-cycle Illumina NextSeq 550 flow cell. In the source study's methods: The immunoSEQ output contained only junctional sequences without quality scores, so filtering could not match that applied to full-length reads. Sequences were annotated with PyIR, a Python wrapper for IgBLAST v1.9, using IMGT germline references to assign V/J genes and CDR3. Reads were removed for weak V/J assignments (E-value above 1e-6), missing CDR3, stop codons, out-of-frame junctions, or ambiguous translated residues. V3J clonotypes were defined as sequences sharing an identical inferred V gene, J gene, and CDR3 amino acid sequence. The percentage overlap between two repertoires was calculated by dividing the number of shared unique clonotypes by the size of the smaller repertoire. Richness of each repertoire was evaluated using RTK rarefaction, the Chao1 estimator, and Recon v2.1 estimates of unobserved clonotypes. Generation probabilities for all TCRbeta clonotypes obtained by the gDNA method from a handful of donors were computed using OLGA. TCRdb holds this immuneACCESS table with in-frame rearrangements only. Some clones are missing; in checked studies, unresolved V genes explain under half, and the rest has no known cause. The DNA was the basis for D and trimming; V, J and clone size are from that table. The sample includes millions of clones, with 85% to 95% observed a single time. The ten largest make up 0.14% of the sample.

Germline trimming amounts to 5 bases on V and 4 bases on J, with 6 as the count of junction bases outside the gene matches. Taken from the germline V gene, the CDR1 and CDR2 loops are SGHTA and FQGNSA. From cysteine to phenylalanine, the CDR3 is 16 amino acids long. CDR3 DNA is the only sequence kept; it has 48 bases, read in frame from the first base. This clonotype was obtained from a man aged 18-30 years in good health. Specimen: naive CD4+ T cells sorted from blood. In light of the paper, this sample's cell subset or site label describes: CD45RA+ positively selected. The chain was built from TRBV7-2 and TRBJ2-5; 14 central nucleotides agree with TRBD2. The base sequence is TGTGCCAGCAGCGCGGGACTAGCGGGAGTACGAGAGACCCAGTACTTC. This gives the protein CASSAGLAGVRETQYF. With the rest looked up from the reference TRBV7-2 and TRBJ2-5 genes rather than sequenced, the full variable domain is GAGVSQSPSNKVTEKGKDVELRCDPISGHTALYWYRQSLGQGLEFLIYFQGNSAPDKSGLPSDRFSAERTGGSVSTLTIQRTQQEDSAVYLCASSAGLAGVRETQYFGPGTRLLVL.